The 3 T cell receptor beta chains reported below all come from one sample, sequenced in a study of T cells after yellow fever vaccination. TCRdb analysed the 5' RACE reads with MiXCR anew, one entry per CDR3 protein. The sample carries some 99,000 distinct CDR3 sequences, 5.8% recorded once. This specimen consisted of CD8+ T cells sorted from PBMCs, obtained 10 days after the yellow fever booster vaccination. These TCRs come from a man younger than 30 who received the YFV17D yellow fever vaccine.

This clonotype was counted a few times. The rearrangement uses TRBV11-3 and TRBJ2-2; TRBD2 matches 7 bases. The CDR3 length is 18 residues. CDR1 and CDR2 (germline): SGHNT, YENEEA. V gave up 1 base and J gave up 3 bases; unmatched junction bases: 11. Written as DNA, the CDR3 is TGTGCCAGCAGCTTAGTTTCGTCGGGGGGAGTTGACACCGGGGAGCTGTTTTTT. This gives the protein CASSLVSSGGVDTGELFF.

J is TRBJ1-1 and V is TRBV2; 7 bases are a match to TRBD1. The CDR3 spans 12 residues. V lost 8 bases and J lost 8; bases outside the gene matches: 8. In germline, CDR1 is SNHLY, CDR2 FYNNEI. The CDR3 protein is CASRTTGAEAFF. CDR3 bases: TGTGCCAGCCGAACTACAGGGGCAGAAGCTTTCTTT.

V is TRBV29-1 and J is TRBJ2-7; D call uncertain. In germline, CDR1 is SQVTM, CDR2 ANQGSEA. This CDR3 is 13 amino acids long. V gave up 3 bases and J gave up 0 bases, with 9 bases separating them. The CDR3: CSVDQTDSYEQYF. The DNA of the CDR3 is TGCAGCGTTGACCAGACGGACTCCTACGAGCAGTACTTC.